This is a list of T cell receptor beta chains from one sample in a study of beta chain features in type 1 diabetes. TCRdb's table, derived via immunoSEQ multiplex PCR, lists solely in-frame clones and lacks some. The table lists 25,000 or so clones, over 60% of them singletons, with 2% to 2.5% in the top ten. The sample was Tregs from blood. Source of these receptors: a woman aged 35 to 49 in good health. The CDR3 runs from the conserved cysteine through the conserved F or W. D genes are given only for firm matches. Size is omitted from some rows. Given values are once, few, many or a class for expanded clones.

d_gene: .
j_gene: TRBJ2-2
v_gene: TRBV6-1
abundance: few
CDR3nt: TGTGCCAGCAGGGTCAGCGGGGAGCTGTTTTTT
CDR3aa: CASRVSGELFF

d_gene: TRBD2
j_gene: TRBJ2-2
v_gene: TRBV7-9
abundance: .
CDR3nt: TGTGCCAGCAGCTTCGGACTAGCGGGGGGGAACACCGGGGAGCTGTTTTTT
CDR3aa: CASSFGLAGGNTGELFF

d_gene: .
j_gene: TRBJ1-5
v_gene: TRBV7-9
abundance: .
CDR3nt: TGTGCCAGCAGCTTAATGTCGGTTAATCAGCCCCAGCATTTT
CDR3aa: CASSLMSVNQPQHF

d_gene: TRBD1
j_gene: TRBJ2-3
v_gene: TRBV10-3
abundance: once
CDR3nt: TGTGCCATCAGGGGGGCGCAGGGGGTAACAGATACGCAGTATTTT
CDR3aa: CAIRGAQGVTDTQYF

d_gene: .
j_gene: TRBJ1-1
v_gene: TRBV6-6
abundance: once
CDR3nt: TGTGCCAGCCGAGTCTCAGGTACTGAAGCTTTCTTT
CDR3aa: CASRVSGTEAFF

d_gene: .
j_gene: TRBJ2-7
v_gene: TRBV2
abundance: .
CDR3nt: TGTGCCAGCCTACAGAGAGACTACGAGCAGTACTTC
CDR3aa: CASLQRDYEQYF

d_gene: .
j_gene: TRBJ1-6
v_gene: TRBV7-9
abundance: .
CDR3nt: TGTGCCAGCAGCAGAACGACAGGTCCACGTTCACCCCTCCACTTT
CDR3aa: CASSRTTGPRSPLHF

d_gene: TRBD2
j_gene: TRBJ2-2
v_gene: TRBV2
abundance: .
CDR3nt: TGTGCCAGCCAGGGACTAGCGGTCACCGGGGAGCTGTTTTTT
CDR3aa: CASQGLAVTGELFF

d_gene: TRBD1
j_gene: TRBJ2-7
v_gene: TRBV5-1
abundance: .
CDR3nt: TGCGCCAGCAGCCTTGGGACAGGGACTTCCCACTACGAGCAGTACTTC
CDR3aa: CASSLGTGTSHYEQYF

d_gene: TRBD2
j_gene: TRBJ2-5
v_gene: TRBV12-5
abundance: .
CDR3nt: TGTGCTAGTGGTTCCCTTCGACTAGCCGGCGGGACCCAGTACTTC
CDR3aa: CASGSLRLAGGTQYF

d_gene: TRBD2
j_gene: TRBJ2-3
v_gene: TRBV10-3
abundance: .
CDR3nt: TGTGCCATCAACCTTAGCGGGGGGTACCCCAATACGCAGTATTTT
CDR3aa: CAINLSGGYPNTQYF

d_gene: .
j_gene: TRBJ2-7
v_gene: TRBV5-6
abundance: .
CDR3nt: TGTGCCAGCAGCCCCAGGATGCTTCTCTACGAGCAGTACTTC
CDR3aa: CASSPRMLLYEQYF

d_gene: .
j_gene: TRBJ2-1
v_gene: TRBV5-8
abundance: few
CDR3nt: TGTGCCAGCAGCTTGGCCGGGCTAGCAGCCTACAATGAGCAGTTCTTC
CDR3aa: CASSLAGLAAYNEQFF

d_gene: .
j_gene: TRBJ2-5
v_gene: TRBV18
abundance: .
CDR3nt: TGTGCCAGCTCACCGGGTGATATAGGGGTTCGCGAGACCCAGTACTTC
CDR3aa: CASSPGDIGVRETQYF

d_gene: TRBD1
j_gene: TRBJ1-2
v_gene: TRBV19
abundance: .
CDR3nt: TGTGCCAGTAGTAGCCGGGACAGGGGAAGGTACTATGGCTACACCTTC
CDR3aa: CASSSRDRGRYYGYTF

d_gene: TRBD1
j_gene: TRBJ1-1
v_gene: TRBV10-3
abundance: few
CDR3nt: TGTGCCATCAAGGGACAGTCGAACACTGAAGCTTTCTTT
CDR3aa: CAIKGQSNTEAFF

d_gene: .
j_gene: TRBJ1-1
v_gene: TRBV21-1
abundance: .
CDR3nt: TGTGCCAGCAGCAAAGGGACAGGGTTTACTGAAGCTTTCTTT
CDR3aa: CASSKGTGFTEAFF

d_gene: TRBD1
j_gene: TRBJ2-7
v_gene: TRBV19
abundance: .
CDR3nt: TGTGCCAGTAGTCGGACAGGGGCCAGCTACGAGCAGTACTTC
CDR3aa: CASSRTGASYEQYF

d_gene: TRBD1
j_gene: TRBJ1-1
v_gene: TRBV5-1
abundance: .
CDR3nt: TGCGCCAGCAGGGGACAGGGGGCGCAGACTGAAGCTTTCTTT
CDR3aa: CASRGQGAQTEAFF

d_gene: .
j_gene: TRBJ1-1
v_gene: TRBV11-2
abundance: .
CDR3nt: TGTGCCAGCAGCTTCGCAGCCAGCGTTGAAGCTTTCTTT
CDR3aa: CASSFAASVEAFF

d_gene: .
j_gene: TRBJ2-5
v_gene: TRBV7-8
abundance: .
CDR3nt: TGTGCCAGCAGCTTAGGCCTAGAAGGGACCCAGTACTTC
CDR3aa: CASSLGLEGTQYF

d_gene: TRBD2
j_gene: TRBJ2-3
v_gene: TRBV7-9
abundance: few
CDR3nt: TGTGCCAGCAGCTTAGCGCGGAGCGGGGGGGACACAGATACGCAGTATTTT
CDR3aa: CASSLARSGGDTDTQYF

d_gene: .
j_gene: TRBJ1-1
v_gene: TRBV6-1
abundance: few
CDR3nt: TGTGCCAGCAGTGAGACTAGATTTGAAGCTTTCTTT
CDR3aa: CASSETRFEAFF

d_gene: .
j_gene: TRBJ1-2
v_gene: TRBV18
abundance: .
CDR3nt: TGTGCCAGCTCACCCGAGGGATGGAGCTACACCTTC
CDR3aa: CASSPEGWSYTF

d_gene: TRBD1
j_gene: TRBJ1-4
v_gene: TRBV28
abundance: medium-sized
CDR3nt: TGTGCCAGCAGAGACGACAGGGGGCTTTTCAGAAAACTGTTTTTT
CDR3aa: CASRDDRGLFRKLFF

d_gene: .
j_gene: TRBJ1-2
v_gene: TRBV2
abundance: .
CDR3nt: TGTGCCAGCAGTGAGGCAGGCTATGGCTACACCTTC
CDR3aa: CASSEAGYGYTF

d_gene: TRBD1
j_gene: TRBJ2-7
v_gene: TRBV5-1
abundance: .
CDR3nt: TGCGCCAGCAGCTTGGGACAGGGGGTCTACGAGCAGTACTTC
CDR3aa: CASSLGQGVYEQYF

d_gene: TRBD2
j_gene: TRBJ2-3
v_gene: TRBV23-1
abundance: .
CDR3nt: TGCGCCAGCAGTCCAAGCGGGGGGGCAGGTACAGATACGCAGTATTTT
CDR3aa: CASSPSGGAGTDTQYF

d_gene: .
j_gene: TRBJ2-3
v_gene: TRBV18
abundance: large
CDR3nt: TGTGCCAGCTCACCAGTGACAGCAGATACGCAGTATTTT
CDR3aa: CASSPVTADTQYF

d_gene: .
j_gene: TRBJ2-3
v_gene: TRBV5-6
abundance: .
CDR3nt: TGTGCCAGCAGCCGAGAGGAGCGGAGCACAGATACGCAGTATTTT
CDR3aa: CASSREERSTDTQYF

d_gene: TRBD1
j_gene: TRBJ1-1
v_gene: TRBV11-2
abundance: .
CDR3nt: TGTGCCAGCAGCACCTGGTTCGACAGGGAACCTGAAGCTTTCTTT
CDR3aa: CASSTWFDREPEAFF

d_gene: TRBD1
j_gene: TRBJ1-2
v_gene: TRBV2
abundance: .
CDR3nt: TGTGCCAGCCTAGGTCGACAGGGCGGCTATGGCTACACCTTC
CDR3aa: CASLGRQGGYGYTF